The 31 T cell receptor beta chains listed next were all sequenced from one sample in a study of blood T cell repertoires in COVID-19. Method: immunoSEQ multiplex PCR; TCRdb's copy keeps in-frame clones and lacks some. The table lists around 190,000 clones, around 88% of them singletons. The sequencing sample was made of PBMCs or T cells enriched from blood (not recorded which). These receptors came from a man in his forties or fifties with acute COVID-19.

This clone was picked up a small number of times. The chain uses TRBV9 and TRBJ2-6; D unclear. The CDR3 length is 15 residues. Trimming pared 4 bases from V and 4 bases from J, leaving 12 bases between. Germline CDR1 reads SGDLS; CDR2 reads YYNGEE. As DNA, the CDR3 is TGTGCCAGCAGCCTCCAGTTAACCGGGGCCAACGTCCTGACTTTC. Protein product: CASSLQLTGANVLTF.

The chain couples TRBV9 to TRBJ1-6; D remains ambiguous. Germline CDR1 and CDR2: SGDLS and YYNGEE. This CDR3 is built from 12 residues. V shed 3 bases and J shed 9 bases, with 7 bases lying between them. The DNA for the CDR3 is TGTGCCAGCAGCGGGTGGAGTTCACCCCTCCACTTT. Its protein is CASSGWSSPLHF. Together with reference TRBV9 and TRBJ1-6, the CDR3 gives the full variable domain: DSGVTQTPKHLITATGQRVTLRCSPRSGDLSVYWYQQSLDQGLQFLIQYYNGEERAKGNILERFSAQQFPDLHSELNLSSLELGDSALYFCASSGWSSPLHFGNGTRLTVT.

This chain links TRBV7-8 with TRBJ2-2; no definite D call. This CDR3 is built from 16 residues. Looked up from germline, CDR1 is SGHVS and CDR2 is FQNEAQ. V lost 1 base and J 4 bases, leaving 13 bases between the germline ends. CDR3 residues: CASSLVAGFSTGELFF. In DNA, the CDR3 is TGTGCCAGCAGCTTAGTTGCCGGGTTCAGCACCGGGGAGCTGTTTTTT.

The rearrangement uses TRBV5-1 and TRBJ2-5, with 7 bases fitting TRBD1. Unmatched junction bases numbered 12, after V lost 8 bases and J lost 2 bases. The V gene's germline CDR1 is SGHRS and CDR2 YFSETQ. CDR3 length: 15 amino acids. The CDR3 loop is CASCLTGQWQETQYF. The CDR3 DNA follows: TGCGCCAGTTGCTTGACGGGACAGTGGCAAGAGACCCAGTACTTC.

This clone was detected only once. The V gene is TRBV9, the J gene TRBJ1-5; TRBD1 matches at 9 bases. The germline V gene encodes CDR1 SGDLS and CDR2 YYNGEE. With 2 bases clipped from V and 6 bases from J, the junction kept 6 bases outside the gene matches. CDR3 size: 15 residues. The CDR3 is CASSVRDREAQPQHF. CDR3 coding DNA: TGTGCCAGCAGCGTCCGGGACAGGGAAGCTCAGCCCCAGCATTTT.

The gene calls are TRBV9 and TRBJ2-5; 9 positions match TRBD2. Germline assignment: CDR1 SGDLS and CDR2 YYNGEE. The CDR3 is made up of 15 amino acids. J was trimmed by 5 bases and V by 4 bases; bases with no gene match: 9. The CDR3 DNA sequence: TGTGCCAGCAGCCGTATAGCGGGAGTATCCGAGACCCAGTACTTC. This sequence encodes CASSRIAGVSETQYF.

The chain recombines TRBV7-2 with TRBJ2-2; weak D call: TRBD2 (5 bases). CDR3 length equals 13 residues. V dropped 6 bases and J dropped 5 bases, with 10 bases sitting between them. Per the germline V gene, CDR1 is SGHTA and CDR2 is FQGNSA. This CDR3 is CASSPLVTGELFF. The DNA of the CDR3 is TGTGCCAGCAGTCCACTAGTAACCGGGGAGCTGTTTTTT.

The V gene is TRBV5-4, the J gene TRBJ2-3; D is ambiguous. Germline CDR1 is SGHNT and CDR2 is YYREEE (reference sequence). The CDR3 is 16 residues long. V was cut by 0 bases and J by 0 bases, with 11 bases left in between. This CDR3 reads CASSLGISSSTDTQYF. As DNA, the CDR3 is TGTGCCAGCAGCTTGGGTATATCCTCTAGCACAGATACGCAGTATTTT.

This chain uses TRBV9 with TRBJ2-7; 9 nucleotides align to TRBD2. V was pared by 1 base and J by 0 bases, with 5 bases of the junction left unmatched. Looked up from germline, CDR1 is SGDLS and CDR2 is YYNGEE. The CDR3 sequence is 16 residues long. The CDR3, as DNA: TGTGCCAGCAGCGTAAGTAGCGGGAGTTACTCCTACGAGCAGTACTTC. Encoded protein: CASSVSSGSYSYEQYF.

The chain carries TRBV29-1 and TRBJ1-2; the match to TRBD1 covers 8 bases. Trimming took 7 bases from V and 0 from J; bases not matched to a gene: 7. Germline V CDR1 and CDR2: SQVTM, ANQGSEA. The CDR3 has 14 residues. The CDR3 nucleotides are TGCAGCGGAGGGACAGGCCTAGCTAACTATGGCTACACCTTC. Amino acid sequence: CSGGTGLANYGYTF.

The CDR3 reads CASSTGTGTQPQHF. For the CDR3, the DNA is TGTGCCAGCAGTACCGGGACAGGGACTCAGCCCCAGCATTTT. The chain couples TRBV25-1 to TRBJ1-5; 9 bases agree with TRBD1. The J segment lost 6 bases and the V segment lost 5 bases, leaving 5 bases of the junction unmatched. The CDR3 contains 14 residues. The germline V gene encodes CDR1 MGHDK and CDR2 SYGVNS.

This sequence joins TRBV4-1 and TRBJ2-7, with 11 nucleotides matching TRBD2. CDR1 and CDR2 (germline): MGHRA, YSYEKL. This CDR3 region has 18 residues. Germline trimming cut 1 base from V and 3 bases from J; bases unmatched to any gene: 11. CDR3 in amino acids: CASSQVAGGNSHDYEQYF. CDR3 coding DNA: TGCGCCAGCAGCCAAGTAGCGGGAGGGAATTCACACGACTACGAGCAGTACTTC.

In regard to this clone: Other DNA variants within this sample encode the same CDR3. The chain couples TRBV5-1 to TRBJ1-5; TRBD1 is a possible D gene (5 bases). The germline V gene encodes CDR1 SGHRS and CDR2 YFSETQ. The length of the CDR3 is 14 residues. Trimming took 0 bases from V and 5 from J, leaving 9 bases between them. CDR3 in DNA: TGCGCCAGCAGCTTGGATGGGGGGGATCAGCCCCAGCATTTT. As protein: CASSLDGGDQPQHF. Full variable domain (missing parts from reference TRBV5-1 and TRBJ1-5): KAGVTQTPRYLIKTRGQQVTLSCSPISGHRSVSWYQQTPGQGLQFLFEYFSETQRNKGNFPGRFSGRQFSNSRSEMNVSTLELGDSALYLCASSLDGGDQPQHFGDGTRLSIL.

The sample holds one count of this clone. The CDR3 DNA reads TGTGCCAGCAGTCTGGCGGGGGAGCAGTTCTTC. This sequence encodes CASSLAGEQFF. The genes are TRBV5-4 and TRBJ2-1, with a possible D match to TRBD2 (6 bases). Germline CDR1 and CDR2: SGHNT and YYREEE (reference sequence). CDR3 length equals 11 residues. Trimming pared 5 bases from V and 10 bases from J, leaving 10 bases between. The entire variable domain, with the rest obtained from reference TRBV5-4 and TRBJ2-1, is as follows: ETGVTQSPTHLIKTRGQQVTLRCSSQSGHNTVSWYQQALGQGPQFIFQYYREEENGRGNFPPRFSGLQFPNYSSELNVNALELDDSALYLCASSLAGEQFFGPGTRLTVL.

J is TRBJ2-1 and V is TRBV2; 9 bases match TRBD2. V lost 4 bases and J lost 10; bases outside the gene matches: 8. Germline loops: CDR1 SNHLY, CDR2 FYNNEI. This CDR3 comprises 14 residues. CDR3 nucleotides: TGTGCCAGCAGTGTGTCTAGCGGGATAGGCGAGCAGTTCTTC. Its translation: CASSVSSGIGEQFF.

This clone has only a few counts. This chain connects TRBV30 to TRBJ1-5; TRBD1 might be the D (5 bases). CDR1 GTSNPN and CDR2 SVGIG come from the germline V gene (reference sequence). The V gene lost 7 bases and the J gene lost 3 bases, with 19 bases spanning the gap. The CDR3 consists of 15 residues. CDR3 in DNA: TGTGCCTACACCCATCAGGGATCCAACAATCAGCCCCAGCATTTT. Translation: CAYTHQGSNNQPQHF.

V gene TRBV6-4 combines with J gene TRBJ2-1, with TRBD2 matching over 9 bases. This CDR3 region has 15 residues. V gave up 6 bases and J gave up 2 bases; unmatched junction bases: 5. CDR1 MRHNA and CDR2 SNTAGT come from the germline V gene. Written as DNA, the CDR3 is TGTGCCAGCAGCGCGCTAGCGGGGACCTACAATGAGCAGTTCTTC. Amino acid sequence: CASSALAGTYNEQFF.

The chain uses TRBV18 and TRBJ2-3; D is unresolved. V was pared by 2 bases and J by 2 bases, with 17 bases between. CDR1 KGHSH and CDR2 LQKENI come from the germline V gene. This CDR3 region has 17 residues. The chain's CDR3 is CASSPLSVVGNTDTQYF. The CDR3 region has the DNA TGTGCCAGCTCACCATTATCCGTAGTCGGTAACACAGATACGCAGTATTTT.

The CDR3 nucleotides read TGCGCCAGCAGCTTGTTTTCTGGGACAGCCAACGAGCAGTACTTC. Encoded protein: CASSLFSGTANEQYF. The chain is built from TRBV5-1 and TRBJ2-7, with 7 positions matching TRBD1. The V gene's germline CDR1 is SGHRS and CDR2 YFSETQ. The CDR3 spans 15 residues. The junction had 9 bases not matched to a gene; V was cut back by 1 base and J by 5 bases.

Written as DNA, the CDR3 is TGTGCCAGCAGTTTAAACAGGGCGGATAACACTGAAGCTTTCTTT. Translating gives CASSLNRADNTEAFF. The rearrangement joins TRBV7-2 to TRBJ1-1; TRBD1 might be the D (6 bases). With 6 bases removed from V and 2 bases from J, the gap between germline ends came to 16 bases. Germline V gives CDR1 SGHTA, CDR2 FQGNSA. The CDR3 loop spans 15 amino acids.

The V gene is TRBV27, the J gene TRBJ2-1; D is possibly TRBD1 (6 bases). Germline CDR1 MNHEY, CDR2 SMNVEV (reference sequence). V was pared by 6 bases and J by 7 bases, with 10 bases between. The CDR3 spans 12 residues. CDR3 DNA sequence: TGTGCCAGCAGCAACAGGGTTAATGAGCAGTTCTTC. It is translated as CASSNRVNEQFF.

The rearrangement links TRBV10-3 to TRBJ1-6; D is unclear. Trimming pared 4 bases from V and 10 bases from J, leaving 11 bases between. Germline V gene sequence: CDR1 ENHRY, CDR2 SYGVKD. There are 13 residues in the CDR3. CDR3 nucleotides: TGTGCCATCAGTGTGGAGGACCGCTCACCCCTCCACTTT. Translated, it gives CAISVEDRSPLHF.

Notes on this clone: The DNA is left out, because the CDR3 cannot be placed on it with certainty; the CDR3 is given as TCRdb lists it. V gene TRBV27 combines with J gene TRBJ2-1; the D call of TRBD2 is as the table states it, not checked on the DNA. CDR1 and CDR2 from the germline V gene are MNHEY and SMNVEV (reference sequence). The CDR3 spans 13 residues, counting both ends. This CDR3 is CASSASGRGEQFF.

The chain carries TRBV30 and TRBJ2-1, with a tentative D call TRBD1 (6 bases). The CDR3 is made up of 14 amino acids. The V gene's germline CDR1 is GTSNPN and CDR2 SVGIG (reference sequence). Between the trimmed V and J ends, which lost 0 bases and 7 bases, there was a span of 13 bases. The DNA for the CDR3 is TGTGCCTGGAGTGTTGGGCAGGGGCTGAATGAGCAGTTCTTC. Encoded protein: CAWSVGQGLNEQFF.

The sample holds a few counts of this clone. The rearrangement joins TRBV20-1 to TRBJ2-3; D not certain. CDR1 DFQATT and CDR2 SNEGSKA come from the germline V gene (reference sequence). The CDR3 loop spans 13 amino acids. V was pared by 3 bases and J by 3 bases, with 10 bases between. The CDR3 bases are TGCAGTGCTAGTTCCGCGGATACAGATACGCAGTATTTT. This codes for CSASSADTDTQYF.

This chain links TRBV7-8 with TRBJ2-4; TRBD1 matches 7 bases. Trimming cost V 4 bases and J 0 bases; bases outside gene matches: 9. Germline V gives CDR1 SGHVS, CDR2 FQNEAQ. The CDR3 has 17 amino acids. The CDR3 DNA reads as TGTGCCAGCAGCTCAGGGACAGCAGAACTAGCCAAAAACATTCAGTACTTC. Its protein is CASSSGTAELAKNIQYF.

The chain recombines TRBV9 with TRBJ2-5, with 7 bases fitting TRBD1. Looked up from germline, CDR1 is SGDLS and CDR2 is YYNGEE. The CDR3 contains 15 residues. Trimming took 3 bases from V and 1 from J; bases not matched to a gene: 6. CDR3 amino acids: CASSAGTATQETQYF. CDR3 coding DNA: TGTGCCAGCAGCGCCGGGACAGCGACCCAAGAGACCCAGTACTTC. Using reference TRBV9 and TRBJ2-5 for the parts outside the CDR3, the full variable domain is DSGVTQTPKHLITATGQRVTLRCSPRSGDLSVYWYQQSLDQGLQFLIQYYNGEERAKGNILERFSAQQFPDLHSELNLSSLELGDSALYFCASSAGTATQETQYFGPGTRLLVL.

This clone was found a few times. V gene TRBV28 combines with J gene TRBJ2-2; possible D gene TRBD2, 6 bases. The V end was cut by 2 bases, the J end by 2 bases, with 12 bases between. This CDR3 spans 16 amino acids. Germline V CDR1 and CDR2: MDHEN, SYDVKM. The DNA of the CDR3 is TGTGCCAGCAGTTTACGGGAGTGGTCAAACACCGGGGAGCTGTTTTTT. Translated, it gives CASSLREWSNTGELFF. The whole variable domain, remainder taken from reference TRBV28 and TRBJ2-2, is DVKVTQSSRYLVKRTGEKVFLECVQDMDHENMFWYRQDPGLGLRLIYFSYDVKMKEKGDIPEGYSVSREKKERFSLILESASTNQTSMYLCASSLREWSNTGELFFGEGSRLTVL.

V usage is TRBV7-3 and J usage is TRBJ2-2; D is uncertain. The CDR3 runs 13 residues. The V end was cut by 3 bases, the J end by 1 base, with 3 bases between. Germline assignment: CDR1 SGHTA and CDR2 FQGTGA. The CDR3 spells CASSFRNTGELFF. In DNA, the CDR3 is TGTGCCAGCAGCTTCCGGAACACCGGGGAGCTGTTTTTT.

This chain joins TRBV4-2 and TRBJ1-1; tentative D call: TRBD1 (6 bases). The length of the CDR3 is 18 residues. The V end was cut by 1 base, the J end by 4 bases, with 22 bases between. Germline CDR1 is LGHNA and CDR2 is YNFKEQ. Here the CDR3 reads CASSQAILGVTGFTEAFF. Here the CDR3 DNA reads TGTGCCAGCAGCCAAGCTATTCTGGGCGTAACAGGGTTCACTGAAGCTTTCTTT.

In its sample, this clone was seen once. This chain uses TRBV15 with TRBJ1-1, with D possibly being TRBD1 (6 bases). Germline lookup yields CDR1 LNHNV and CDR2 YYDKDF (reference sequence). The germline V and J ends were trimmed by 2 bases and 0 bases, with 10 bases remaining between them. This CDR3 has 15 residues. The CDR3 bases are TGTGCCACCAGCAGACAGGGGCTCTTGAACACTGAAGCTTTCTTT. Translation gives CATSRQGLLNTEAFF.